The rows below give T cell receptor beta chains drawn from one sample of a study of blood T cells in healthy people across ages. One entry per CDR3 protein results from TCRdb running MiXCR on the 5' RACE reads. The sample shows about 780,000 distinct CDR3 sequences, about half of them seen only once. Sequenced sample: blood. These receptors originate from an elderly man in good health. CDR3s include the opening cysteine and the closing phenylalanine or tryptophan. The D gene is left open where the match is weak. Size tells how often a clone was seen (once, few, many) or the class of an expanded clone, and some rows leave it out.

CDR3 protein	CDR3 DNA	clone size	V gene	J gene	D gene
CSARDAGGPRNEQFF	TGCAGTGCTAGAGATGCGGGAGGGCCGAGGAATGAGCAGTTCTTC	many	TRBV20-1	TRBJ2-1	TRBD2
CASSLLPGQGNEKLFF	TGCGCCAGCAGCTTGCTACCGGGACAGGGTAATGAAAAACTGTTTTTT	.	TRBV5-1	TRBJ1-4	TRBD1
CASIGLAGETQYF	TGTGCCAGCATCGGGCTAGCGGGAGAGACCCAGTACTTC	few	TRBV2	TRBJ2-5	TRBD2
CSASRGPGYEQYF	TGCAGTGCTAGCAGGGGGCCGGGTTACGAGCAGTACTTC	few	TRBV20-1	TRBJ2-7	TRBD1
CAGSQDRRDTQYF	TGTGCCGGCAGCCAAGACCGGAGGGATACGCAGTATTTT	.	TRBV4-2	TRBJ2-3	.
CASSPLTTVNYGYTF	TGTGCCAGCAGTCCCCTTACAACCGTTAACTATGGCTACACCTTC	few	TRBV12-3/TRBV12-4	TRBJ1-2	.
CRAGGYTF	TGCAGGGCGGGAGGCTACACCTTC	.	TRBV20-1	TRBJ1-2	.
CASSRGTSGGSSYNEQFF	TGCGCCAGCAGCCGAGGGACTAGCGGAGGGAGCTCCTACAATGAGCAGTTCTTC	few	TRBV5-1	TRBJ2-1	TRBD2
CSARGASGVQETQYF	TGCAGTGCTAGAGGGGCTAGCGGGGTACAAGAGACCCAGTACTTC	once	TRBV20-1	TRBJ2-5	TRBD2
CASTSANTGELFF	TGCGCCAGCACGTCCGCGAACACCGGGGAGCTGTTTTTT	once	TRBV5-1	TRBJ2-2	.
CASSFEASGRTGQYF	TGTGCCAGCAGTTTTGAGGCTAGCGGGAGAACCGGGCAGTACTTC	few	TRBV27	TRBJ2-5	TRBD2
CSARTPGLDYEQYF	TGCAGTGCTAGAACCCCGGGACTAGACTACGAGCAGTACTTC	.	TRBV20-1	TRBJ2-7	TRBD2
CASSQWSAGSNIQYF	TGTGCCAGCAGCCAATGGTCCGCAGGGAGTAACATTCAGTACTTC	few	TRBV3-1	TRBJ2-4	.
CASSPPLIAKNIQYF	TGTGCCAGCAGTCCCCCCCTAATAGCCAAAAACATTCAGTACTTC	few	TRBV28	TRBJ2-4	.
CASSTSGSSNEQYF	TGTGCCAGCAGTACTAGCGGGAGTTCCAACGAGCAGTACTTC	many	TRBV12-3/TRBV12-4	TRBJ2-7	TRBD2
CASSQDGQAPEKLFF	TGCGCCAGCAGCCAAGATGGACAGGCCCCTGAAAAACTGTTTTTT	.	TRBV4-1	TRBJ1-4	TRBD1
CASSETGYEEQYF	TGTGCCAGCAGCGAGACAGGGTATGAAGAGCAGTACTTC	.	TRBV11-1	TRBJ2-5	TRBD1
CASSLGSGRNSYEQYF	TGTGCCAGCAGCTTAGGTAGCGGGCGAAACTCCTACGAGCAGTACTTC	few	TRBV7-2	TRBJ2-7	TRBD2
CSARSLAGSLDEQFF	TGCAGTGCTAGATCGCTAGCGGGGTCCTTGGATGAGCAGTTCTTC	.	TRBV20-1	TRBJ2-1	TRBD2
CASSQGLAMDEQYF	TGTGCCAGCAGCCAAGGATTAGCGATGGATGAGCAGTACTTC	few	TRBV4-2	TRBJ2-5	.
CSVEFWLAGVRALNEQYF	TGCAGCGTTGAATTTTGGCTAGCGGGAGTTCGGGCCCTCAATGAGCAGTACTTC	.	TRBV29-1	TRBJ2-7	TRBD2
CSALTGGQETQYF	TGCAGTGCTCTTACGGGGGGCCAGGAGACCCAGTACTTC	.	TRBV20-1	TRBJ2-5	.
CASTTDRPTYEQYF	TGTGCCAGCACCACCGACAGGCCCACCTACGAGCAGTACTTC	few	TRBV12-3/TRBV12-4	TRBJ2-7	.
CASSQERGSGGNFRNIQYF	TGCGCCAGCAGCCAAGAACGGGGGAGCGGGGGCAACTTCAGAAACATTCAGTACTTC	.	TRBV4-3	TRBJ2-4	TRBD2
CASSQEDRYYNEQFF	TGTGCCAGCAGCCAAGAAGACAGATACTACAATGAGCAGTTCTTC	few	TRBV4-2	TRBJ2-1	.
CASSPRTQGNEQYF	TGTGCCAGCAGCCCAAGGACCCAGGGGAATGAGCAGTACTTC	.	TRBV7-2	TRBJ2-5	.
CSASFWRGGPFQETQYF	TGCAGTGCTAGTTTCTGGCGGGGGGGGCCCTTCCAAGAGACCCAGTACTTC	.	TRBV20-1	TRBJ2-5	TRBD2
CASSPQRGGLTYNEQFF	TGTGCCAGCAGTCCCCAGCGGGGGGGCCTTACCTACAATGAGCAGTTCTTC	.	TRBV28	TRBJ2-1	TRBD2
CASRKRGARGEQFF	TGTGCCAGCAGGAAGCGGGGGGCACGTGGTGAGCAGTTCTTC	.	TRBV27	TRBJ2-1	TRBD2
CASSLGTDVQFF	TGCGCCAGCAGCTTGGGGACAGATGTGCAGTTCTTC	.	TRBV5-1	TRBJ2-1	.
CASSQGGPETQYF	TGTGCCAGCAGCCAAGGAGGGCCTGAGACCCAGTACTTC	.	TRBV7-2	TRBJ2-5	.
CASSLVSAGGQETQYF	TGTGCTAGCAGCTTAGTCTCCGCGGGAGGGCAAGAGACCCAGTACTTC	.	TRBV7-7	TRBJ2-5	TRBD2
CAWGVAGPQETQYF	TGTGCCTGGGGAGTAGCGGGCCCCCAAGAGACCCAGTACTTC	.	TRBV30	TRBJ2-5	TRBD2
CATSGSSDRGLDAQYF	TGTGCCACCAGTGGGTCGTCGGACAGGGGGCTAGATGCGCAGTATTTT	.	TRBV24-1	TRBJ2-3	TRBD1
CASSKPGHGNSYNSPLHF	TGTGCCAGCAGTAAGCCGGGACACGGAAACTCCTATAATTCACCCCTCCACTTT	.	TRBV28	TRBJ1-6	.
CASSIEGLAGDTQYF	TGTGCCAGCAGCATAGAGGGACTAGCGGGAGATACGCAGTATTTT	.	TRBV13	TRBJ2-3	TRBD2
CSAMQDRGVGQPQHF	TGCAGTGCTATGCAGGACAGGGGAGTTGGGCAGCCCCAGCATTTT	.	TRBV20-1	TRBJ1-5	TRBD1
CASRPNGGQYNEQFF	TGTGCCAGCAGACCCAACGGGGGCCAGTACAATGAGCAGTTCTTC	.	TRBV6-6	TRBJ2-1	.
CASILTGETQYF	TGTGCCAGCATCCTGACTGGAGAGACCCAGTACTTC	.	TRBV7-2	TRBJ2-5	.
CSVVRQGHPYEQYF	TGCAGCGTCGTCCGACAGGGACATCCCTACGAGCAGTACTTC	many	TRBV29-1	TRBJ2-7	TRBD1
CASSLAQGKHNEQFF	TGCGCCAGCAGCTTGGCACAGGGGAAACACAATGAGCAGTTCTTC	.	TRBV5-1	TRBJ2-1	TRBD1
CASSPGTSGRPRDTQYF	TGTGCCAGCAGCCCGGGGACTAGCGGGAGGCCACGAGATACGCAGTATTTT	.	TRBV7-2	TRBJ2-3	TRBD2
CASSPASVAGEKLFF	TGTGCCAGCAGCCCTGCCTCAGTCGCAGGTGAAAAACTGTTTTTT	few	TRBV7-2	TRBJ1-4	.
CASSLAAGGRDRDNEQFF	TGCGCCAGCAGCTTGGCCGCCGGAGGTAGGGACAGGGACAATGAGCAGTTCTTC	.	TRBV5-1	TRBJ2-1	TRBD1
CASSFTSDRRTYEQYF	TGTGCCAGCAGTTTTACCTCGGACAGGCGGACCTACGAGCAGTACTTC	.	TRBV12-3/TRBV12-4	TRBJ2-7	TRBD1
CASSSGANQAKNIQYF	TGTGCCAGCTCAAGCGGGGCGAACCAGGCCAAAAACATTCAGTACTTC	.	TRBV18	TRBJ2-4	TRBD2
CASGREQYF	TGTGCCAGCGGCCGCGAGCAGTACTTC	few	TRBV28	TRBJ2-7	.
CASSVRVGDTEAFF	TGTGCCAGCAGTGTCAGGGTGGGGGACACTGAAGCTTTCTTT	once	TRBV6-5	TRBJ1-1	.